This T cell receptor (beta chain) was recorded in a study of blood T cell repertoires in COVID-19. About the research overall: Italy, Spain and the United States were the sources of the convalescent and acute COVID-19 samples. Sources were T cells, B-cell-depleted T cells, or PBMCs; the material itself was cDNA or gDNA.

Trimming stripped 6 bases from V and 0 bases from J, with 9 bases between. CDR3 length: 15 residues. Germline lookup yields CDR1 MNHEY and CDR2 SMNVEV (reference sequence). Authors' methods: Amplified reference gene primers provided the basis for estimating nucleated cell counts. Clones were read by immunoSEQ multiplex PCR, and TCRdb kept only the in-frame ones, dropping some. That table is the source of V, J and clone size, and D and trimming were worked out from the DNA. The sample shows about 300,000 clones, approximately 89% of them seen only once. V gene TRBV27 combines with J gene TRBJ2-6, with unresolved D. Sequencing was carried out using peripheral blood. This clonotype was obtained from a woman aged 25 to 45 who had recovered from COVID-19. The chain's CDR3 is CASSPSLSGANVLTF. CDR3 DNA sequence: TGTGCCAGCAGCCCCTCCCTCTCTGGGGCCAACGTCCTGACTTTC.